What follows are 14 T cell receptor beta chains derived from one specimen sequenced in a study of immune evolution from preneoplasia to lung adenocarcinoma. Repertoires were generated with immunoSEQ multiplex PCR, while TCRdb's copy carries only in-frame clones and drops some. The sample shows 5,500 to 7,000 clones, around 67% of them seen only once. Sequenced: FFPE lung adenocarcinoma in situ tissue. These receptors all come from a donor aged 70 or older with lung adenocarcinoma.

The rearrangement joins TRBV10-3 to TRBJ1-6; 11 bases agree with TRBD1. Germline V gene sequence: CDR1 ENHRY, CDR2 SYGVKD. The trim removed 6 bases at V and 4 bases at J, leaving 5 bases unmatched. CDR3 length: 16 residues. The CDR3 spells CAIRDGTGGYNSPLHF. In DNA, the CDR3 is TGTGCCATCAGGGATGGGACAGGGGGATATAATTCACCCCTCCACTTT.

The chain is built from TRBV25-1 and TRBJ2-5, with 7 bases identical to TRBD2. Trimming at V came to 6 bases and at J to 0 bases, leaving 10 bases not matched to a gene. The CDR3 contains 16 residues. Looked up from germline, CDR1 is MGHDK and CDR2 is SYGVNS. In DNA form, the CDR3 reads TGTGCCAGCAGGGGGTTGGGGGGAGGGTACCAAGAGACCCAGTACTTC. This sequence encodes CASRGLGGGYQETQYF.

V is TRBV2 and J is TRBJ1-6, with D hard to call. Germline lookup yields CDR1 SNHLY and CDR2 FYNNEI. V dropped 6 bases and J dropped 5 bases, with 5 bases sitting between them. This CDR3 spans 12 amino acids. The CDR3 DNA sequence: TGTGCCAGCAGACTAGATAATTCACCCCTCCACTTT. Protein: CASRLDNSPLHF. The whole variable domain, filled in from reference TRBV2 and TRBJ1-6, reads EPEVTQTPSHQVTQMGQEVILRCVPISNHLYFYWYRQILGQKVEFLVSFYNNEISEKSEIFDDQFSVERPDGSNFTLKIRSTKLEDSAMYFCASRLDNSPLHFGNGTRLTVT.

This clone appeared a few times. CDR3: CASSLGRNYGYTF. Here the CDR3 DNA reads TGTGCCAGCAGTCTGGGACGGAACTATGGCTACACCTTC. The chain employs TRBV6-5 and TRBJ1-2; a possible D gene is TRBD1 (5 bases). The CDR3 contains 13 residues. V lost 5 bases and J 2 bases, leaving 9 bases between the germline ends. Germline V gives CDR1 MNHEY, CDR2 SVGAGI.

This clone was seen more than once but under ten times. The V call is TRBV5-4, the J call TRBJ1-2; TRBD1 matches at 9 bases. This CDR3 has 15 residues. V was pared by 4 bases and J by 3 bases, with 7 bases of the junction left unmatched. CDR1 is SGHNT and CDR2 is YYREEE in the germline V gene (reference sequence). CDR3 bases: TGTGCCAGCAGCCCTGGACAGGGGTATGACTATGGCTACACCTTC. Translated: CASSPGQGYDYGYTF.

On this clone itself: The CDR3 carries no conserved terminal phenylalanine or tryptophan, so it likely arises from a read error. DNA of the CDR3: TGTGCCTGGAGTAAAAGGACAGGGAAGAACTATGGCTACACCTCC. It codes for CAWSKRTGKNYGYTS. The chain recombines TRBV30 with TRBJ1-2; 8 nucleotides agree with TRBD1. Germline CDR1 reads GTSNPN; CDR2 reads SVGIG (reference sequence). This CDR3 has 15 amino acids. V trimming: 2 bases; J trimming: 2 bases; junction bases outside the gene matches: 7.

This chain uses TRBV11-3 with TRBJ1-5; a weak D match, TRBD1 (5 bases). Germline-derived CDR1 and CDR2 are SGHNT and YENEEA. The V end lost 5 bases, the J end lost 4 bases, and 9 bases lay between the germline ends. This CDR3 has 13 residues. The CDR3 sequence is CASSRGPNQPQHF. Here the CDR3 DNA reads TGTGCCAGCAGCCGGGGCCCAAATCAGCCCCAGCATTTT.

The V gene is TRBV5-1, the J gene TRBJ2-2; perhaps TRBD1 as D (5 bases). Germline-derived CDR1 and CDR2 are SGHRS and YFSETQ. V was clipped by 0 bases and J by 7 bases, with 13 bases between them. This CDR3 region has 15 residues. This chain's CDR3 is CASSLGPGSIGELFF. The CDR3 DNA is TGCGCCAGCAGCTTGGGTCCAGGGTCGATCGGGGAGCTGTTTTTT.

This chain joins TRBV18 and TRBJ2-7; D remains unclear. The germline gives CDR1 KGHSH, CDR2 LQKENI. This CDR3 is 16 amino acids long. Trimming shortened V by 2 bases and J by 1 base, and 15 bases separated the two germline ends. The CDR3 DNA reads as TGTGCCAGCTCACCAAATTCTATCAGAGGATCCTACGAGCAGTACTTC. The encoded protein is CASSPNSIRGSYEQYF.

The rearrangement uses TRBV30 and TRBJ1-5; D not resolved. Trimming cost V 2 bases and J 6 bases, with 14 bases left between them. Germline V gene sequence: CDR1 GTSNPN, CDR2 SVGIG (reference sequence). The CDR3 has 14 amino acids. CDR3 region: CAWSSGGGSQPQHF. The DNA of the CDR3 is TGTGCCTGGAGTTCGGGTGGAGGGAGTCAGCCCCAGCATTTT.

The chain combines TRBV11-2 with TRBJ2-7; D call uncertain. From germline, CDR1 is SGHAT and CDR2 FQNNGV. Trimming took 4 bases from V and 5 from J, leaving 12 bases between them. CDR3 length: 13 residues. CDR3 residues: CASSSGWVDEQYF. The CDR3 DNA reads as TGTGCCAGCAGCTCTGGGTGGGTCGACGAGCAGTACTTC.

The CDR3 coding sequence is TGTGCCAGCAGAGCCCCCGGGGCTAACTATGGCTACACCTTC. Its protein product is CASRAPGANYGYTF. The gene calls are TRBV28 and TRBJ1-2; unclear D gene. The CDR3 runs 14 residues. The germline V gene encodes CDR1 MDHEN and CDR2 SYDVKM. Trimming shortened V by 6 bases and J by 0 bases, and 11 bases separated the two germline ends.

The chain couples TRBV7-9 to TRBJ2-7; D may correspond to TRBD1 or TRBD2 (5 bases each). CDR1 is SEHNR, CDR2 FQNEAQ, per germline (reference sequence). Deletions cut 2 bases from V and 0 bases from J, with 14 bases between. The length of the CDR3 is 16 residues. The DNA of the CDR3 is TGTGCCAGCAGCTTAAGTGTGGGGACGGCCTCCTACGAGCAGTACTTC. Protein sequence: CASSLSVGTASYEQYF.

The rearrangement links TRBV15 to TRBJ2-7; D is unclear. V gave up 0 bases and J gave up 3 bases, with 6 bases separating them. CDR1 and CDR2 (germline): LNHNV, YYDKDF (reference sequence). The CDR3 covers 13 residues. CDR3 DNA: TGTGCCACCAGCAGAGATCAAGGCTACGAGCAGTACTTC. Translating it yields CATSRDQGYEQYF.